This T cell receptor beta chain emerged from a study of T cell repertoires in ileal Crohn's disease (dated by TCRdb to between 2018 and 2020). Regarding the research as a whole: Median disease duration was roughly 8.2 years, and approximately 34% of patients were identified as active smokers at the time of surgery. About half of the patients received postoperative therapy: over nine received thiopurines and 18 received anti-TNF agents. Biopsies taken from the proximal margin of the surgical specimen made up the MI samples. For commercial TCRB immunosequencing, approximately 500 nanograms of biopsy DNA were submitted for each sample. A Rutgeerts score above i0 was used to define endoscopic postoperative recurrence. A total of roughly 150 mucosal samples from approximately 57 patients were sequenced, collected from several sites on the surgical specimen as well as at postoperative endoscopy. The study ran alongside a multicentre cohort designed to identify predictors of early endoscopic recurrence after ileocolonic resection. Every patient underwent surgery because of a complication, which was stricturing disease in approximately 61% of cases and penetrating disease in about 39%. The TCR repertoire was analysed in approximately 61 patients with Crohn's disease drawn from a prospective multicentre cohort.

According to the study, the label for this sample's time point signals: proximal margin of the surgical specimen (macroscopically non-inflamed). Adults with ileal or ileocolonic Crohn's disease and an indication for ileocolonic resection were eligible for inclusion. Whole ileal mucosal biopsies were kept frozen at -80 degrees C prior to DNA extraction. Genomic DNA was extracted from frozen whole biopsies with a TRizol-based method and quantified on a NanoDrop 2000 spectrophotometer. About this clone itself: Its binding antigen is unknown. Base qualities are not provided; no much larger clone lies one nucleotide away.

The CDR3, from cysteine to phenylalanine, totals 15 residues. Only the CDR3 DNA stays, 45 bases, in frame from base 1. Reading the germline V gene gives CDR1 MRHNA and CDR2 SNTAGT. The germline V and J ends show losses of 0 bases and 6 bases respectively, and no gene match explains 0 bases of the junction. Library prep was done by the immunoSEQ multiplex PCR assay. Adaptive Biotechnology amplified the CDR3 regions from genomic DNA with a two-step multiplex PCR designed to control amplification bias. In the first PCR, primers covered every V and J gene segment, and in the second PCR, barcodes and Illumina adapters were added. CDR3 libraries were sequenced using an Illumina instrument. The published analysis was carried out like this. Analysis combined the vendor-provided pipelines with custom analysis of raw data in R/Bioconductor under R version 3.3.0. Clonality, ranging from 0 to 1, was calculated as the inverse of the normalised Shannon entropy of all productive clones. The repertoire share taken up by the top 100 clones defined high-frequency clones, and only clones that passed a 95% confidence test were kept. The Simpson index measured repertoire diversity, and the Morisita-Horn index measured overlap between samples. TCRdb mirrors the immuneACCESS table, restricted to in-frame sequences. Some clones are absent from its copies; in checked studies, under half trace to an unresolved V gene, and the reason for the others is unknown. That table supplies the V and J calls and clone size; D and trimming were determined from the DNA. For this sample there are about 7,700 clones; around 78% appear just once. The leading ten clones occupy roughly 30% of the sample.

The paper's findings and limits, for the study overall: Patients who were active smokers at surgery had a significantly higher proportion of clonal expansions than non-smokers (around 24% vs 18%, p=0.02). Only a subgroup of patients, of unstated size, had mucosal CD4 and CD8 T cells sorted and sequenced. Higher percentages of high-frequency clones at the time of surgery were linked to endoscopic recurrence, and every patient with clonality above 26.8% (18/57) had recurrence. Compared with CD4 T cells, sorted CD8 T cells held more high-frequency clones, which suggests that the mucosal expansions were mostly CD8.

The sample comprised ileal tissue. The sequence was obtained from an adult with Crohn's disease. Recombination joined TRBV6-4 with TRBJ2-1; 12 central bases correspond to TRBD2. CDR3 reads: CASSDSTSGSNEQFF. The DNA sequence is given as TGTGCCAGCAGTGACTCGACTAGCGGGAGCAATGAGCAGTTCTTC.